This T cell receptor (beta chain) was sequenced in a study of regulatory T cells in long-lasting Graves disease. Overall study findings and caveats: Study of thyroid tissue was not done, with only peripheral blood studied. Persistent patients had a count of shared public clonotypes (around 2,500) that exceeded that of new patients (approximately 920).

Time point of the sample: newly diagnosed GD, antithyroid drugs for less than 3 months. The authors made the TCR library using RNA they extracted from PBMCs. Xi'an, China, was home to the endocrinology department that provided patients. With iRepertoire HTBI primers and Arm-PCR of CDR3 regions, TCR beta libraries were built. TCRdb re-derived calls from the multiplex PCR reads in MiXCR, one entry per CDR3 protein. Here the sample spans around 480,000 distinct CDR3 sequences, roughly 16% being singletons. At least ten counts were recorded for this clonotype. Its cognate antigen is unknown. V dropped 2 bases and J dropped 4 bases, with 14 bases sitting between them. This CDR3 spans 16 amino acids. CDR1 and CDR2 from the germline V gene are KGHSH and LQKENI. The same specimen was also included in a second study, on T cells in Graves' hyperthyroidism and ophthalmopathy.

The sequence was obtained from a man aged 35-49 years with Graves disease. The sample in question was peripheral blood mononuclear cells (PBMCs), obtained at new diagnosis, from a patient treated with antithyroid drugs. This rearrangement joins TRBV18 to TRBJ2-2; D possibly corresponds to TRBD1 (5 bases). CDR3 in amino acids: CASSPGWGGGTGELFF. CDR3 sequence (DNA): TGTGCCAGCTCACCAGGCTGGGGCGGCGGCACCGGGGAGCTGTTTTTT.